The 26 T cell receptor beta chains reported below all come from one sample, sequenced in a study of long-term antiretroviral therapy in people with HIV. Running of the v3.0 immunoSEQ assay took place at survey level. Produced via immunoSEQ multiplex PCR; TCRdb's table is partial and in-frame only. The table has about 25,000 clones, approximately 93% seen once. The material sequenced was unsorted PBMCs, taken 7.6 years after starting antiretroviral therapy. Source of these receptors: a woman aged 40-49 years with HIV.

The CDR3 loop is CASRAGGVYEQYF. DNA for the CDR3: TGTGCCAGCAGGGCAGGTGGAGTCTACGAGCAGTACTTC. This chain uses TRBV6-5 with TRBJ2-7, with D unclear. Germline V gene sequence: CDR1 MNHEY, CDR2 SVGAGI. The CDR3 is made up of 13 amino acids. V was clipped by 6 bases and J by 3 bases, with 12 bases between them.

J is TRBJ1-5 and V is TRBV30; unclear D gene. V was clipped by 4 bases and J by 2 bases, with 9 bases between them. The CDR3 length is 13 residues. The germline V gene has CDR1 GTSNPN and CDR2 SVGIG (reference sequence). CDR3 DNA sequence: TGTGCCTGGAATGACCCGGGCAATCAGCCCCAGCATTTT. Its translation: CAWNDPGNQPQHF.

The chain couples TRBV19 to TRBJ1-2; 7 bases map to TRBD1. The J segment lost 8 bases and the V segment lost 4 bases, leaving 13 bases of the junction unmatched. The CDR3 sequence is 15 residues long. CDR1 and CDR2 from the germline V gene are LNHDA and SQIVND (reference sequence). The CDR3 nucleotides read TGTGCCAGTAGTACCCCTGACAGGGCCTTCGGGGGCTACACCTTC. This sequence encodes CASSTPDRAFGGYTF.

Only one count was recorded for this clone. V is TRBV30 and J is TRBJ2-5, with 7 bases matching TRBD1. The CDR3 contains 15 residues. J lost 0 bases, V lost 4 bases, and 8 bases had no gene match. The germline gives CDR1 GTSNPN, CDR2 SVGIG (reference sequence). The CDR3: CAWTRTGRYQETQYF. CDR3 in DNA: TGTGCCTGGACGCGGACAGGAAGGTACCAAGAGACCCAGTACTTC.

In DNA form, the CDR3 reads TGTGCCAGCAGCACCGGGACTAGAGGGACCCAGTACTTC. Translating gives CASSTGTRGTQYF. This rearrangement joins TRBV7-2 to TRBJ2-5; 8 nucleotides agree with TRBD2. Germline CDR1 is SGHTA and CDR2 is FQGNSA. Trimming at V came to 5 bases and at J to 7 bases, leaving 6 bases not matched to a gene. This CDR3 comprises 13 residues.

The CDR3 here is CASNFRGNQPQHF. CDR3 nucleotide sequence: TGTGCCAGTAATTTCAGAGGCAATCAGCCCCAGCATTTT. J is TRBJ1-5 and V is TRBV19; D is unresolved. The CDR3 spans 13 residues. Trimming removed 7 bases at V and 2 bases at J, with 9 bases between. Germline V gene data show CDR1 as LNHDA and CDR2 as SQIVND (reference sequence).

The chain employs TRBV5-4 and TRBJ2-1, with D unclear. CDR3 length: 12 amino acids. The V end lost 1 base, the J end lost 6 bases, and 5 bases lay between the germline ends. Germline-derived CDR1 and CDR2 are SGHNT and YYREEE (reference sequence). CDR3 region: CASSLKTNEQFF. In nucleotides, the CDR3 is TGTGCCAGCAGCTTGAAAACCAATGAGCAGTTCTTC. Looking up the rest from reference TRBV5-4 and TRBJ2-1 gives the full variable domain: ETGVTQSPTHLIKTRGQQVTLRCSSQSGHNTVSWYQQALGQGPQFIFQYYREEENGRGNFPPRFSGLQFPNYSSELNVNALELDDSALYLCASSLKTNEQFFGPGTRLTVL.

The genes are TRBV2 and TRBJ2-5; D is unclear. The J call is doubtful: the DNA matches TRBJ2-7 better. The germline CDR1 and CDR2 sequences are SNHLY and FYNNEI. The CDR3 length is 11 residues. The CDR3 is CASSYTYEQYF. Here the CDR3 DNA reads TGTGCCAGCAGTTACACCTACGAGCAGTACTTC.

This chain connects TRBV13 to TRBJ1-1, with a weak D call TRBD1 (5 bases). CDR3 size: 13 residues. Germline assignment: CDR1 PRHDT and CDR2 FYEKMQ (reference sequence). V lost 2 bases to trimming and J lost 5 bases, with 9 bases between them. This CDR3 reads CASSLTGHTEAFF. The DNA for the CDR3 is TGTGCCAGCAGCTTAACGGGGCATACTGAAGCTTTCTTT.

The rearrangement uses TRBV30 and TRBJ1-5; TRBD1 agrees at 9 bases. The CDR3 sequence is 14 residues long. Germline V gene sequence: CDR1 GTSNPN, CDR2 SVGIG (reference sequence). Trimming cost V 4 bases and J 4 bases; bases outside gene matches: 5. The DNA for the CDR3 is TGTGCCTGGACGACAGGGGGTAGTAATCAGCCCCAGCATTTT. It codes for CAWTTGGSNQPQHF.

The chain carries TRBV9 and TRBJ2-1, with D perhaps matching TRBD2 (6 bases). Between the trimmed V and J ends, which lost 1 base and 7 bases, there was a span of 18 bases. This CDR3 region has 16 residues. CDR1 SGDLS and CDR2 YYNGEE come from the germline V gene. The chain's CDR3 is CASSVTGTPPRNEQFF. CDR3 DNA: TGTGCCAGCAGCGTAACCGGGACTCCTCCCCGGAATGAGCAGTTCTTC.

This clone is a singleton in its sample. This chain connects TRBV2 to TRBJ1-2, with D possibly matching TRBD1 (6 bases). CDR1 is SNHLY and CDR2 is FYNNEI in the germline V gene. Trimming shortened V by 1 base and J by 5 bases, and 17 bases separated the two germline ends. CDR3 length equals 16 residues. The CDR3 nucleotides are TGTGCCAGCAGTGAAGGGACAGTCAAAGGGGCTTATGGCTACACCTTC. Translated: CASSEGTVKGAYGYTF.

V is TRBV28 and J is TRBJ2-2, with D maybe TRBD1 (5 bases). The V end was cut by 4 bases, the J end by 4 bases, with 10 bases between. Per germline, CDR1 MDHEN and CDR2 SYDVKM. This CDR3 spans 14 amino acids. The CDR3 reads CASSSVRVTGELFF. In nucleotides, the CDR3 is TGTGCCAGCAGTTCCGTCAGGGTCACCGGGGAGCTGTTTTTT.

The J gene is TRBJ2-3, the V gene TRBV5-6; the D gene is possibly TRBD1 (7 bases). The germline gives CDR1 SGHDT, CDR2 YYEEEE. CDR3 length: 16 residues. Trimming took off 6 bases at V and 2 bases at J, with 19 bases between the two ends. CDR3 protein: CASTAGRGQNTDTQYF. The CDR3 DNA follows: TGTGCCAGCACCGCGGGAAGGGGGCAAAACACAGATACGCAGTATTTT.

Written as DNA, the CDR3 is TGTGCCAGCAGCCGGGGACGGTTTGAAGCTTTCTTT. Translation gives CASSRGRFEAFF. The gene calls are TRBV11-2 and TRBJ1-1; TRBD1 might be the D (5 bases). Germline lookup yields CDR1 SGHAT and CDR2 FQNNGV. V shed 5 bases and J shed 7 bases, with 11 bases lying between them. The length of the CDR3 is 12 residues.

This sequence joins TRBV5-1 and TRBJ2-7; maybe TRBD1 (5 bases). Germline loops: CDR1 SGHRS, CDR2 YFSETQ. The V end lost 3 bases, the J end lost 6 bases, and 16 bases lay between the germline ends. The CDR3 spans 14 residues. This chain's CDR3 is CASSSDSYTGEQYF. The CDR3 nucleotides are TGCGCCAGCAGCTCTGACAGTTATACGGGCGAGCAGTACTTC. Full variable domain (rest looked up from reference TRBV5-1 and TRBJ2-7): KAGVTQTPRYLIKTRGQQVTLSCSPISGHRSVSWYQQTPGQGLQFLFEYFSETQRNKGNFPGRFSGRQFSNSRSEMNVSTLELGDSALYLCASSSDSYTGEQYFGPGTRLTVT.

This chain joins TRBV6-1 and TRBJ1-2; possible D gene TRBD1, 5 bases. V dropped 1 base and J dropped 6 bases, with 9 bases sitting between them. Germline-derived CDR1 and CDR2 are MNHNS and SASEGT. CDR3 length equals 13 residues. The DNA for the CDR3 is TGTGCCAGCAGTGAAGGGGGCAGCCATGGCTACACCTTC. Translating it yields CASSEGGSHGYTF.

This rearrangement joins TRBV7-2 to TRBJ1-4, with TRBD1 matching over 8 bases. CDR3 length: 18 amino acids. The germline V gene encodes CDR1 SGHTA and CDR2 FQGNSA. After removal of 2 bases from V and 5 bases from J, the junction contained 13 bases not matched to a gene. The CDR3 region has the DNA TGTGCCAGCAGCTTAAACTCCAGGGGCACAGGGGGAAATGAAAAACTGTTTTTT. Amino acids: CASSLNSRGTGGNEKLFF.

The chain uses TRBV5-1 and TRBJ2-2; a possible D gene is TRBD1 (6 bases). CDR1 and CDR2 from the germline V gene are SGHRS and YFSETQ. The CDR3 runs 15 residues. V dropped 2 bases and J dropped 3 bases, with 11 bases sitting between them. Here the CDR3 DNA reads TGCGCCAGCAGCTTCAGGGGCTCGGACACCGGGGAGCTGTTTTTT. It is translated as CASSFRGSDTGELFF.

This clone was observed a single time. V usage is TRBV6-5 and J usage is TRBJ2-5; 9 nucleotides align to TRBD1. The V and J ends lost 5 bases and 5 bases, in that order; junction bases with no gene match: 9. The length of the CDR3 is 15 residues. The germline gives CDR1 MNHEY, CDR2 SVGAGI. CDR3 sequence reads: CASSANRGREETQYF. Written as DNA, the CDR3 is TGTGCCAGCAGTGCAAACAGGGGGCGGGAGGAGACCCAGTACTTC.

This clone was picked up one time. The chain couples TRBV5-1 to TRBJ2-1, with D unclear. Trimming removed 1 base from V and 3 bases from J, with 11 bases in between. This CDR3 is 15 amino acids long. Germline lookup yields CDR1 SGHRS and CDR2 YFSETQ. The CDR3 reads CASSLLVPGYNEQFF. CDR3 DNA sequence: TGCGCCAGCAGCTTGTTAGTACCGGGCTACAATGAGCAGTTCTTC.

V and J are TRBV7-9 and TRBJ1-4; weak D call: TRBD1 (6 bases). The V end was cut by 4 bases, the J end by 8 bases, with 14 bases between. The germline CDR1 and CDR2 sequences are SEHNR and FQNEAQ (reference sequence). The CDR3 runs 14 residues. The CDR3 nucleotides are TGTGCCAGCAGCTCGGAAGGGGGATTCGAAAAACTGTTTTTT. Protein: CASSSEGGFEKLFF.

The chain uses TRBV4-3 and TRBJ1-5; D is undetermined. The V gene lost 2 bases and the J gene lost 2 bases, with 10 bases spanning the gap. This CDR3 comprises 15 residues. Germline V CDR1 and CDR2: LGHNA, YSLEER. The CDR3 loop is CASSQHSGGNQPQHF. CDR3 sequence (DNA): TGCGCCAGCAGCCAACATTCTGGAGGCAATCAGCCCCAGCATTTT.

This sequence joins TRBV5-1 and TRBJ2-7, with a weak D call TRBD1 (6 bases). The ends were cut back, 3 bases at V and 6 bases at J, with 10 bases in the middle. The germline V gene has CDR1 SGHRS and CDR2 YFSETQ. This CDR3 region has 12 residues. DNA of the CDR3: TGCGCCAGCAGCTCCGGACAGTTCGAGCAGTACTTC. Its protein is CASSSGQFEQYF.

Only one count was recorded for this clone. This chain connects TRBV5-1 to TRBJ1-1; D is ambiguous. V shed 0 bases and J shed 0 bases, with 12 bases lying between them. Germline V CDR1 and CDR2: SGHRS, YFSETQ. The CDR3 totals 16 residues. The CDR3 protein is CASSLDGVPMNTEAFF. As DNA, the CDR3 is TGCGCCAGCAGCTTGGACGGGGTACCCATGAACACTGAAGCTTTCTTT.

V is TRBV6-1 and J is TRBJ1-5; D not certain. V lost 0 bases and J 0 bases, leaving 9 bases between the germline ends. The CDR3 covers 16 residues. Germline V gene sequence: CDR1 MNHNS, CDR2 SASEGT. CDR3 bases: TGTGCCAGCAGTGAAGCGCTTCGGGTTAGCAATCAGCCCCAGCATTTT. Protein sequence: CASSEALRVSNQPQHF.